The rows below give T cell receptor beta chains drawn from one sample of a study of shared T cell receptors in the human thymus. Measured with immunoSEQ multiplex PCR; TCRdb has only the in-frame clones, and not every one. The profile shows some 760,000 clones, approximately 83% of them singletons. The data also belong to a second study, concerning human thymus T cells.

Sequencing input: thymocytes. These receptors originate from a girl under three years old with a congenital heart defect. CDR3s include the opening cysteine and the closing phenylalanine or tryptophan. Each record gives: clone size, D gene, V gene, J gene, CDR3 protein, CDR3 DNA. The D gene is left open where the match is weak. A row's size may be missing; if present it is once, few, many or a size class.

size: NA
D: NA
V: TRBV7-6
J: TRBJ1-4
CDR3: CASSLDGGDEKLFF
DNA: TGTGCCAGCAGCTTAGACGGAGGGGACGAAAAACTGTTTTTT

size: NA
D: TRBD1
V: TRBV7-6
J: TRBJ1-2
CDR3: CASSSYRGDGYGYTF
DNA: TGTGCCAGCAGCTCTTACAGGGGGGACGGCTATGGCTACACCTTC

size: NA
D: NA
V: TRBV6-5
J: TRBJ1-2
CDR3: CASNRFPVGTGVTF
DNA: TGTGCCAGCAACCGATTCCCGGTTGGGACGGGGGTTACCTTC

size: few
D: TRBD1
V: TRBV29-1
J: TRBJ1-2
CDR3: CSVEAYKGRQGPLSYGYTF
DNA: TGCAGCGTTGAGGCTTACAAAGGGAGACAGGGGCCCTTGTCCTATGGCTACACCTTC

size: few
D: NA
V: TRBV19
J: TRBJ2-7
CDR3: CASSPVRERTSSYEQYF
DNA: TGTGCCAGTAGCCCCGTGAGGGAGCGTACTAGCTCCTACGAGCAGTACTTC

size: NA
D: NA
V: TRBV25-1
J: TRBJ1-1
CDR3: CASSEGAGYRENTEAFF
DNA: TGTGCCAGCAGTGAAGGAGCGGGGTACAGGGAGAACACTGAAGCTTTCTTT

size: once
D: TRBD2
V: TRBV6-5
J: TRBJ2-7
CDR3: CASSLAGGPYEQYF
DNA: TGTGCCAGCAGTCTAGCGGGGGGACCCTACGAGCAGTACTTC

size: NA
D: TRBD1
V: TRBV4-3
J: TRBJ1-1
CDR3: CASSQEELEDRLLNTEAFF
DNA: TGCGCCAGCAGCCAAGAAGAACTCGAGGACAGGCTACTGAACACTGAAGCTTTCTTT

size: NA
D: TRBD2
V: TRBV4-1
J: TRBJ2-5
CDR3: CASSRLAGGQETQYF
DNA: TGCGCCAGCAGCCGACTAGCGGGGGGCCAAGAGACCCAGTACTTC

size: NA
D: NA
V: TRBV6-6
J: TRBJ2-6
CDR3: CASSTSLSSGANVLTF
DNA: TGTGCCAGCAGTACTAGCCTGAGTTCTGGGGCCAACGTCCTGACTTTC

size: NA
D: TRBD1
V: TRBV5-1
J: TRBJ2-1
CDR3: CASSLMTDRTGYNEQFF
DNA: TGCGCCAGCAGCTTGATGACCGACAGGACAGGGTACAATGAGCAGTTCTTC

size: NA
D: TRBD1
V: TRBV7-9
J: TRBJ1-3
CDR3: CASSPTGVSGNTIYF
DNA: TGTGCCAGCAGCCCAACAGGGGTCTCTGGAAACACCATATATTTT

size: NA
D: TRBD1
V: TRBV4-1
J: TRBJ2-7
CDR3: CASSQGTGNRYEQYF
DNA: TGCGCCAGCAGCCAAGGGACAGGGAATCGATACGAGCAGTACTTC

size: NA
D: TRBD1
V: TRBV28
J: TRBJ1-5
CDR3: CASSLGGQVVQPQHF
DNA: TGTGCCAGCAGCTTGGGGGGACAGGTCGTCCAGCCCCAGCATTTT

size: NA
D: NA
V: TRBV15
J: TRBJ1-5
CDR3: CATSTAASNQPQHF
DNA: TGTGCCACCAGCACCGCCGCCAGTAATCAGCCCCAGCATTTT

size: NA
D: NA
V: TRBV5-1
J: TRBJ2-1
CDR3: CASTLEQGQSRQFF
DNA: TGCGCCAGCACCCTTGAGCAGGGCCAGAGTCGGCAGTTCTTC

size: NA
D: TRBD1
V: TRBV7-3
J: TRBJ2-2
CDR3: CASSLVVRSTGGDTGELFF
DNA: TGTGCCAGCAGCTTAGTCGTCCGCTCAACAGGGGGCGACACCGGGGAGCTGTTTTTT

size: NA
D: NA
V: TRBV5-6
J: TRBJ1-4
CDR3: CASSSGAPNEKLFF
DNA: TGTGCCAGCAGCTCAGGGGCACCTAATGAAAAACTGTTTTTT

size: NA
D: NA
V: TRBV20-1
J: TRBJ1-1
CDR3: CSAVGGTEAFF
DNA: TGCAGTGCTGTGGGGGGCACTGAAGCTTTCTTT

size: NA
D: NA
V: TRBV13
J: TRBJ2-2
CDR3: CASSFRHGGRGAITGELFF
DNA: TGTGCCAGCAGCTTCAGGCATGGGGGTCGGGGGGCGATCACCGGGGAGCTGTTTTTT

size: NA
D: TRBD1
V: TRBV10-3
J: TRBJ1-1
CDR3: CAISESTGYRDTEAFF
DNA: TGTGCCATCAGTGAGTCGACAGGGTATCGGGACACTGAAGCTTTCTTT

size: few
D: NA
V: TRBV10-1
J: TRBJ2-7
CDR3: CASGLSTYEQYF
DNA: TGCGCCAGTGGCCTCTCGACCTACGAGCAGTACTTC

size: few
D: NA
V: TRBV5-1
J: TRBJ1-2
CDR3: CASSLRGAGYTF
DNA: TGCGCCAGCAGCTTGCGGGGGGCTGGCTACACCTTC

size: NA
D: TRBD1
V: TRBV25-1
J: TRBJ1-5
CDR3: CASGPTGGGDQPQHF
DNA: TGTGCCAGCGGCCCAACAGGGGGCGGCGATCAGCCCCAGCATTTT

size: NA
D: NA
V: TRBV6-5
J: TRBJ1-2
CDR3: CASSYPDSPYGYTF
DNA: TGTGCCAGCAGTTACCCTGACAGTCCCTATGGCTACACCTTC

size: NA
D: NA
V: TRBV14
J: TRBJ2-7
CDR3: CASSQPGDAYEQYF
DNA: TGTGCCAGCAGCCAACCGGGGGACGCCTACGAGCAGTACTTC

size: NA
D: TRBD1
V: TRBV6-5
J: TRBJ1-2
CDR3: CASQQGADYGYTF
DNA: TGTGCCAGCCAACAGGGGGCCGACTATGGCTACACCTTC

size: NA
D: NA
V: TRBV7-9
J: TRBJ1-2
CDR3: CASSFYVRDSYTF
DNA: TGTGCCAGCAGCTTCTACGTCCGGGACAGCTACACCTTC

size: NA
D: NA
V: TRBV6-6
J: TRBJ1-2
CDR3: CASSPGCGYTF
DNA: TGTGCCAGCAGTCCAGGGTGCGGCTACACCTTC

size: NA
D: TRBD2
V: TRBV9
J: TRBJ2-1
CDR3: CASSPLAESSYNEQFF
DNA: TGTGCCAGCAGCCCCCTAGCGGAGAGCTCCTACAATGAGCAGTTCTTC

size: NA
D: NA
V: TRBV9
J: TRBJ2-3
CDR3: CASSVGYLTGDTQYF
DNA: TGTGCCAGCAGCGTAGGCTACTTAACAGGAGATACGCAGTATTTT

size: few
D: NA
V: TRBV7-2
J: TRBJ2-4
CDR3: CASSEEVSVAKNIQYF
DNA: TGTGCCAGCAGCGAAGAGGTGTCGGTAGCCAAAAACATTCAGTACTTC

size: NA
D: NA
V: TRBV7-6
J: TRBJ1-2
CDR3: CASSSKQGEDYGYTF
DNA: TGTGCCAGCAGCTCTAAACAGGGAGAAGACTATGGCTACACCTTC

size: NA
D: TRBD1
V: TRBV6-1
J: TRBJ1-1
CDR3: CASSEERTGGRNTEAFF
DNA: TGTGCCAGCAGTGAAGAGAGGACAGGGGGAAGGAACACTGAAGCTTTCTTT

size: NA
D: NA
V: TRBV4-1
J: TRBJ1-2
CDR3: CASSQPTDSNYGYTF
DNA: TGCGCCAGCAGCCAACCTACGGACAGCAACTATGGCTACACCTTC

size: NA
D: NA
V: TRBV25-1
J: TRBJ2-7
CDR3: CASSDVPRDGSYEQYF
DNA: TGTGCCAGCAGTGATGTGCCCAGGGATGGATCCTACGAGCAGTACTTC

size: NA
D: NA
V: TRBV7-9
J: TRBJ1-2
CDR3: CASSLGGDGYTF
DNA: TGTGCCAGCAGCTTAGGGGGGGATGGCTACACCTTC

size: NA
D: NA
V: TRBV28
J: TRBJ1-1
CDR3: CASSFVVSEAFF
DNA: TGTGCCAGCAGTTTTGTCGTGAGTGAAGCTTTCTTT

size: NA
D: NA
V: TRBV14
J: TRBJ1-2
CDR3: CASSPTPGTQNYGYTF
DNA: TGTGCCAGCAGCCCAACCCCCGGGACACAGAACTATGGCTACACCTTC

size: NA
D: NA
V: TRBV4-1
J: TRBJ1-4
CDR3: CASSQVPRDEKLFF
DNA: TGCGCCAGCAGCCAAGTGCCCAGGGATGAAAAACTGTTTTTT

size: NA
D: NA
V: TRBV5-8
J: TRBJ2-1
CDR3: CASSFFSLNEQFF
DNA: TGTGCCAGCAGCTTTTTTAGCCTCAATGAGCAGTTCTTC

size: NA
D: NA
V: TRBV9
J: TRBJ1-2
CDR3: CASSVDRWTGSHGYTF
DNA: TGTGCCAGCAGCGTAGATCGATGGACGGGGTCCCATGGCTACACCTTC

size: NA
D: NA
V: TRBV6-1
J: TRBJ2-1
CDR3: CASSETGRVDEQFF
DNA: TGTGCCAGCAGTGAAACCGGGCGGGTGGATGAGCAGTTCTTC

size: NA
D: NA
V: TRBV28
J: TRBJ1-5
CDR3: CASSLLLGAGDSNQPQHF
DNA: TGTGCCAGCAGTCTCCTTCTTGGGGCAGGGGATAGCAATCAGCCCCAGCATTTT

size: NA
D: TRBD2
V: TRBV18
J: TRBJ2-1
CDR3: CASSTNPGGAYNEQFF
DNA: TGTGCCAGCTCCACCAATCCCGGGGGGGCTTACAATGAGCAGTTCTTC

size: NA
D: NA
V: TRBV6-6
J: TRBJ1-5
CDR3: CASSYPRNSYQPQHF
DNA: TGTGCCAGCAGTTACCCCAGGAATTCCTATCAGCCCCAGCATTTT

size: NA
D: TRBD2
V: TRBV10-3
J: TRBJ2-3
CDR3: CAISEFRLAGDRGTQYF
DNA: TGTGCCATCAGTGAGTTCCGACTAGCGGGGGACCGGGGTACGCAGTATTTT

size: NA
D: TRBD1
V: TRBV9
J: TRBJ1-2
CDR3: CASSFPIEQGGYGYTF
DNA: TGTGCCAGCAGCTTTCCTATTGAACAGGGGGGCTATGGCTACACCTTC

size: NA
D: NA
V: TRBV6-5
J: TRBJ1-2
CDR3: CASSERGYGYTF
DNA: TGTGCCAGCAGTGAGCGAGGCTATGGCTACACCTTC

size: NA
D: TRBD2
V: TRBV27
J: TRBJ2-1
CDR3: CASSFAGGRDNEQFF
DNA: TGTGCCAGCAGTTTCGCGGGGGGGCGGGACAATGAGCAGTTCTTC

size: NA
D: NA
V: TRBV5-4
J: TRBJ1-2
CDR3: CASSLYQPTPGYTF
DNA: TGTGCCAGCAGCTTGTACCAGCCGACTCCGGGCTACACCTTC

size: NA
D: NA
V: TRBV13
J: TRBJ1-2
CDR3: CASSLVGGGPYGYTF
DNA: TGTGCCAGCAGCTTAGTAGGGGGGGGGCCCTATGGCTACACCTTC